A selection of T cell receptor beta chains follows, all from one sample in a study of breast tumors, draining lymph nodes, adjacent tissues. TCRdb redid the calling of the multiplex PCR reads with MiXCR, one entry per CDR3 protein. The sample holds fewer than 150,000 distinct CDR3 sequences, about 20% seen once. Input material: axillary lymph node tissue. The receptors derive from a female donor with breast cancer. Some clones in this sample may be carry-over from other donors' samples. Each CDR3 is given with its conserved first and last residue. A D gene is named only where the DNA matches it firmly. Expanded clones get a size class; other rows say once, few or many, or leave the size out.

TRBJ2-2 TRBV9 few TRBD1 CASSVNPDRGTNTGELFF TGTGCCAGCAGCGTAAACCCCGACAGGGGGACGAACACCGGGGAGCTGTTTTTT
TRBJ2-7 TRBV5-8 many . CASSLTPDIRVYEQYF TGTGCCAGCAGCTTGACCCCGGATATCAGGGTCTACGAGCAGTACTTC
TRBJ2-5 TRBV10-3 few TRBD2 CAISDPGGKKETQYF TGTGCCATCAGTGACCCGGGAGGGAAGAAAGAGACCCAGTACTTC
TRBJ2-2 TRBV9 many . CASSLVDRGWTGELFF TGTGCCAGCAGCCTCGTAGATAGGGGATGGACCGGGGAGCTGTTTTTT
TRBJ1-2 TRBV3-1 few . CASSQDLIGDRIPDRFYGYTF TGTGCCAGCAGCCAAGATTTAATTGGCGATCGGATCCCCGACAGATTCTATGGCTACACCTTC
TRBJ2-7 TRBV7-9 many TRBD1 CASSREPGTGVYEQYF TGTGCCAGCAGCCGAGAGCCCGGGACAGGGGTTTACGAGCAGTACTTC
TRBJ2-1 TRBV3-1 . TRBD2 CASSQDLVGGNEQFF TGTGCCAGCAGCCAAGATTTGGTGGGGGGGAATGAGCAGTTCTTC
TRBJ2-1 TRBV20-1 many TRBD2 CSGGLAGDNEQFF TGCAGTGGAGGACTAGCGGGAGACAATGAGCAGTTCTTC
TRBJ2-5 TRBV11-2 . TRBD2 CASSLGGRAGLGETQYF TGTGCCAGCAGCCTCGGCGGGAGGGCCGGGTTAGGAGAGACCCAGTACTTC
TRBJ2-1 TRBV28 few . CASSLSLTYNEQFF TGTGCCAGCAGTTTAAGTTTAACCTACAATGAGCAGTTCTTC
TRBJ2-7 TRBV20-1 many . CSARSWNEQYF TGCAGTGCTAGATCGTGGAACGAGCAGTACTTC
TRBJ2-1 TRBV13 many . CASNSRAGGIRNEQFF TGTGCCAGCAACTCGCGGGCTGGGGGGATTAGGAATGAGCAGTTCTTC
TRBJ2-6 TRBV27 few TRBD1 CASSFKQQGLAGANVLTF TGTGCCAGCAGTTTTAAACAACAGGGGCTCGCTGGGGCCAACGTCCTGACTTTC
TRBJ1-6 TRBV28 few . CASDNREYNSPLHF TGTGCCAGTGACAATAGGGAGTATAATTCACCCCTCCACTTT
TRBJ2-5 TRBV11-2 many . CASSTNKRYQETQYF TGTGCCAGCAGCACAAATAAGCGGTACCAAGAGACCCAGTACTTC
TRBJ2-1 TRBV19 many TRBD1 CASKGAYNEQFF TGTGCCAGTAAGGGGGCGTACAATGAGCAGTTCTTC
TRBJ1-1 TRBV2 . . CASRPEGGREDFF TGTGCCAGCAGACCCGAGGGGGGCCGGGAGGATTTCTTT
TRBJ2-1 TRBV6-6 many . CASSYVHNEQFF TGTGCCAGCAGTTACGTCCACAATGAGCAGTTCTTC
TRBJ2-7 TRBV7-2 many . CASSRPGYEQYF TGTGCCAGCAGCAGACCGGGTTACGAGCAGTACTTC
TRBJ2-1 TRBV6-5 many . CASSSGRRDEQFF TGTGCCAGCAGTTCGGGACGACGCGATGAGCAGTTCTTC
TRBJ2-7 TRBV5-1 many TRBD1 CASSSHHTTGVLSREQYF TGCGCCAGCAGCTCCCACCACACAACAGGGGTACTCTCCCGCGAGCAGTACTTC
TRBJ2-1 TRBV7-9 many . CASKDIDNEQFF TGTGCCAGCAAGGATATCGACAATGAGCAGTTCTTC
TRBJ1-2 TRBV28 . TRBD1 CASSFLSQGVNYGYTF TGTGCCAGCAGTTTCTTATCACAGGGGGTTAACTATGGCTACACCTTC
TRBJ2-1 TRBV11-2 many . CASSLDLRGEQFF TGTGCCAGCAGCTTAGATTTGCGTGGTGAGCAGTTCTTC
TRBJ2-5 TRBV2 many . CASSEGGETQYF TGTGCCAGCAGTGAGGGGGGAGAGACCCAGTACTTC
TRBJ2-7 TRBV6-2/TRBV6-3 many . CASSYLLALPDEQYF TGTGCCAGCAGTTACCTTTTGGCGCTCCCCGACGAGCAGTACTTC
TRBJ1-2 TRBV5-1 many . CASSLGGGNGYTF TGCGCCAGCAGCTTGGGTGGTGGGAACGGCTACACCTTC
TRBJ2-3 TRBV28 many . CASIRGDTQYF TGTGCCAGCATCAGGGGAGATACGCAGTATTTT
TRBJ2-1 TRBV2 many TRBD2 CASSEVLAGQFF TGTGCCAGCAGTGAAGTACTAGCGGGGCAGTTCTTC
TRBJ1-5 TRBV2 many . CASSISGWGGNQPQHF TGTGCCAGCAGTATTTCGGGTTGGGGGGGCAATCAGCCCCAGCATTTT
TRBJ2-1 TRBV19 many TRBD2 CASMTSEVYNEQFF TGTGCCAGTATGACTAGCGAAGTGTACAATGAGCAGTTCTTC
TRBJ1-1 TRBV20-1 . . CSAFPLGMNTEAFF TGCAGTGCCTTCCCCCTGGGGATGAACACTGAAGCTTTCTTT
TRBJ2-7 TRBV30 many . CAWTRGVEQYF TGTGCCTGGACTAGAGGGGTCGAGCAGTACTTC
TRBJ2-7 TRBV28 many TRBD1 CASSTTGDEQYF TGTGCCAGCAGCACGACAGGGGACGAGCAGTACTTC
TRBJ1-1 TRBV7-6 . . CASSLGGSTEAFF TGTGCCAGCAGCTTAGGGGGTAGCACTGAAGCTTTCTTT
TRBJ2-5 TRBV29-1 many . CSVETTVQETQYF TGCAGCGTTGAAACGACAGTTCAAGAGACCCAGTACTTC
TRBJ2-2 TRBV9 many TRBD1 CASSPTGGPGELFF TGTGCCAGCAGCCCTACAGGGGGCCCCGGGGAGCTGTTTTTT
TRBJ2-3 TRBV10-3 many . CAISEGIGFSTDTQYF TGTGCCATCAGTGAGGGAATAGGGTTTAGCACAGATACGCAGTATTTT
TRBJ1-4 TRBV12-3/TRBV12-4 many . CASSGQTGGEKLFF TGTGCCAGCAGTGGTCAAACGGGGGGAGAAAAACTGTTTTTT
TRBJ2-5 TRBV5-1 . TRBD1 CASRAARTGSETQYF TGCGCCAGCAGAGCAGCTCGGACAGGGTCCGAGACCCAGTACTTC
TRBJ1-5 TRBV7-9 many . CASSPQGKVDQPQHF TGTGCCAGCAGCCCTCAGGGGAAGGTTGATCAGCCCCAGCATTTT
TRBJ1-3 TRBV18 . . CASSQGDGNTIYF TGTGCCAGCTCACAGGGGGATGGAAACACCATATATTTT
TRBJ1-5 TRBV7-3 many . CASSLAHNQPQHF TGTGCCAGCAGTTTGGCCCATAATCAGCCCCAGCATTTT
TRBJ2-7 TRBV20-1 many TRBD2 CSATNSGRAGYEQYF TGCAGTGCTACCAATAGCGGGAGGGCCGGCTACGAGCAGTACTTC
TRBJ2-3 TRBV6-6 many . CASSYSTSTDTQYF TGTGCCAGCAGTTATTCGACCAGCACAGATACGCAGTATTTT
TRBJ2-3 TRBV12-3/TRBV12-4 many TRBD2 CASSLRLAGAPDTQYF TGTGCCAGCAGTTTGCGGCTAGCGGGGGCCCCAGATACGCAGTATTTT
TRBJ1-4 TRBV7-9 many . CASSEPGRARGKLFF TGTGCCAGCAGCGAGCCCGGACGGGCCCGGGGAAAACTGTTTTTT
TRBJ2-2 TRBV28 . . CASSIISGWGNTGELFF TGTGCCAGCAGTATAATATCAGGGTGGGGGAACACCGGGGAGCTGTTTTTT
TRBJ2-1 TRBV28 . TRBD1 CASSSGQARLNEQFF TGTGCCAGCAGCTCCGGACAGGCCCGGCTAAATGAGCAGTTCTTC
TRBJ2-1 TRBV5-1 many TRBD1 CASSQTITGGDEQFF TGCGCCAGCAGCCAAACTATCACAGGGGGCGATGAGCAGTTCTTC
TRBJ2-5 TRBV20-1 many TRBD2 CSAWASGTQETQYF TGCAGTGCGTGGGCTAGCGGGACCCAAGAGACCCAGTACTTC
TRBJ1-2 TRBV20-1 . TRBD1 CSAPTGLDYGYTF TGCAGTGCTCCGACAGGGTTGGACTATGGCTACACCTTC
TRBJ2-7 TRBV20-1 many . CSARGVGSDEQYF TGCAGTGCTAGGGGGGTGGGTAGCGACGAGCAGTACTTC
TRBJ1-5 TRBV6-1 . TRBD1 CASSEVGAGGQPQHF TGTGCCAGCAGTGAAGTAGGGGCAGGGGGTCAGCCCCAGCATTTT
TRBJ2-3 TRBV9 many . CASSVGGGPRAQYF TGTGCCAGCAGCGTAGGGGGCGGGCCTCGTGCGCAGTATTTT